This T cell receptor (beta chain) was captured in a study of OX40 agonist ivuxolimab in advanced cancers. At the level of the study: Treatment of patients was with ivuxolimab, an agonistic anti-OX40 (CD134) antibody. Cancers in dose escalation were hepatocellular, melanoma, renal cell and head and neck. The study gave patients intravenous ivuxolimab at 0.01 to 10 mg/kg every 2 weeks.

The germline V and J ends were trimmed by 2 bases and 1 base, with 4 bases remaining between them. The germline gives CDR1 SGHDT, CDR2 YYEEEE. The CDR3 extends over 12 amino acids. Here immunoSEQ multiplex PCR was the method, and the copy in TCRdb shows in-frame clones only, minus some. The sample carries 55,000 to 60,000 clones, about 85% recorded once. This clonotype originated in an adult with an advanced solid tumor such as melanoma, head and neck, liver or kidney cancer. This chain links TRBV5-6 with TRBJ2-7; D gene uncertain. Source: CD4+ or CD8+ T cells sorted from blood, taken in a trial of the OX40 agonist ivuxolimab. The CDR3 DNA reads TGTGCCAGCAGCTTCCGATCCTACGAGCAGTACTTC. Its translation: CASSFRSYEQYF.